The clone carrying this TCR beta chain was detected ten times or more. This CDR3 comprises 15 residues. The V end was cut by 2 bases, the J end by 6 bases, with 14 bases between. Germline CDR1 is MDHEN and CDR2 is SYDVKM. The data are from a study of T cells of healthy individuals. Via MiXCR, TCRdb re-called the 5' RACE reads, giving one row per CDR3 protein. The table has about 60,000 distinct CDR3 sequences, around 15% seen once. The V and J genes are TRBV28 and TRBJ2-4; a weak D match, TRBD2 (7 bases). The clonotype comes from a human donor in good health. CDR3 DNA: TGTGCCAGCAGTTTAACGGGGGGCCGAAGAAACATTCAGTACTTC. Its protein product is CASSLTGGRRNIQYF. Using reference TRBV28 and TRBJ2-4 for the parts outside the CDR3, the full variable domain is DVKVTQSSRYLVKRTGEKVFLECVQDMDHENMFWYRQDPGLGLRLIYFSYDVKMKEKGDIPEGYSVSREKKERFSLILESASTNQTSMYLCASSLTGGRRNIQYFGAGTRLSVL.